This passage covers 30 T cell receptor beta chains from one sample sequenced in a study of OX40 agonist ivuxolimab in advanced cancers. Assay: immunoSEQ multiplex PCR; the TCRdb copy retains only in-frame clones and omits some. The sample includes some 97,000 clones, approximately 90% seen only once; the top ten take 0.25% to 0.35%. Sequenced material: CD4+ or CD8+ T cells sorted from blood, taken in a trial of the OX40 agonist ivuxolimab. Receptor source: an adult with an advanced solid tumor such as melanoma, head and neck, liver or kidney cancer.

V is TRBV5-4 and J is TRBJ2-3; 8 nucleotides agree with TRBD2. Unmatched junction bases numbered 7, after V lost 3 bases and J lost 4 bases. Germline V gene sequence: CDR1 SGHNT, CDR2 YYREEE (reference sequence). CDR3 length: 15 residues. The CDR3 nucleotides are TGTGCCAGCAGCTGGAGCGGGAGAAGGGCAGATACGCAGTATTTT. Protein product: CASSWSGRRADTQYF.

The genes are TRBV30 and TRBJ2-5; TRBD2 matches at 12 bases. The CDR3 sequence is 15 residues long. J was trimmed by 7 bases and V by 0 bases; bases with no gene match: 6. CDR1 and CDR2 from the germline V gene are GTSNPN and SVGIG (reference sequence). Written as DNA, the CDR3 is TGTGCCTGGAGTGTATTACTAGCGGGGGGACGGACCCAGTACTTC. Protein sequence: CAWSVLLAGGRTQYF.

V and J are TRBV4-2 and TRBJ2-5; TRBD1 aligns across 7 bases. The trim removed 4 bases at V and 1 base at J, leaving 3 bases unmatched. CDR3 length: 14 residues. Germline values: CDR1 LGHNA, CDR2 YNFKEQ. The CDR3 spells CASSPGTVQETQYF. Written as DNA, the CDR3 is TGTGCCAGCAGCCCCGGGACAGTCCAAGAGACCCAGTACTTC.

As concerns this clone: The same CDR3 arises from other DNA sequences in this sample as well. The rearrangement uses TRBV2 and TRBJ1-5; D is uncertain. The CDR3 contains 15 residues. Looked up from germline, CDR1 is SNHLY and CDR2 is FYNNEI. The V and J ends lost 3 bases and 2 bases respectively, with 11 bases between them. The CDR3 nucleotides are TGTGCCAGCAGTGAGGGCCTGAGTGGCAATCAGCCCCAGCATTTT. It yields the protein CASSEGLSGNQPQHF.

This clone was recorded only once. This chain joins TRBV28 and TRBJ1-2; TRBD1 is a possible D gene (6 bases). CDR1 and CDR2 (germline): MDHEN, SYDVKM. CDR3 length equals 12 residues. In DNA form, the CDR3 reads TGTGGCTCCGGGGACACTAACTATGGCTACACCTTC. Its translation is CGSGDTNYGYTF.

V is TRBV5-1 and J is TRBJ2-1; a weak D match, TRBD1 (6 bases). Germline V gene sequence: CDR1 SGHRS, CDR2 YFSETQ. There are 12 residues in the CDR3. V was shortened by 1 base and J by 10 bases, with 9 bases between the two germline ends. The CDR3, as DNA: TGCGCCAGCAGCTTGAATGGACAGGAGCAGTTCTTC. Its translation: CASSLNGQEQFF.

This sequence joins TRBV7-9 and TRBJ2-3; 10 bases match TRBD2. This CDR3 has 18 residues. CDR1 SEHNR and CDR2 FQNEAQ come from the germline V gene (reference sequence). Unmatched junction bases numbered 10, after V lost 2 bases and J lost 2 bases. The CDR3 DNA follows: TGTGCCAGCAGCTTACCCCCCCGACTAGCGGGCCACACAGATACGCAGTATTTT. It encodes CASSLPPRLAGHTDTQYF. The variable domain in full, with the rest retrieved from reference TRBV7-9 and TRBJ2-3, is DTGVSQNPRHKITKRGQNVTFRCDPISEHNRLYWYRQTLGQGPEFLTYFQNEAQLEKSRLLSDRFSAERPKGSFSTLEIQRTEQGDSAMYLCASSLPPRLAGHTDTQYFGPGTRLTVL.

The CDR3 DNA reads as TGTGCCAGCAGCCCTGGGCTCTACAATGAGCAGTTCTTC. It specifies CASSPGLYNEQFF. The chain recombines TRBV14 with TRBJ2-1; D is unresolved. Trimming took off 4 bases at V and 3 bases at J, with 7 bases between the two ends. The CDR3 is made up of 13 amino acids. CDR1 is SGHDN, CDR2 FVKESK, per germline.

This chain links TRBV7-2 with TRBJ2-7; 10 bases map to TRBD1. Germline loops: CDR1 SGHTA, CDR2 FQGNSA. The CDR3 loop spans 16 amino acids. The junction had 4 bases not matched to a gene; V was cut back by 0 bases and J by 2 bases. Here the CDR3 DNA reads TGTGCCAGCAGCTTAGCCTCCGGGACAGGGGCCTACGAGCAGTACTTC. Amino acids: CASSLASGTGAYEQYF.

The V and J genes are TRBV7-8 and TRBJ2-2; a possible D gene is TRBD2 (5 bases). Trimming cost V 5 bases and J 6 bases, with 13 bases left between them. The CDR3 extends over 14 amino acids. CDR1 is SGHVS and CDR2 is FQNEAQ in the germline V gene. The CDR3, as DNA: TGTGCCAGCAGCCCAGTGGGAGCGGCCGGGGAGCTGTTTTTT. Translation gives CASSPVGAAGELFF.

The chain joins TRBV9 to TRBJ2-7; 10 bases are shared with TRBD1. Germline V gives CDR1 SGDLS, CDR2 YYNGEE. The CDR3 runs to 13 residues. V was pared by 2 bases and J by 5 bases, with 1 base of the junction left unmatched. This chain's CDR3 is CASSVGQGHEQYF. In nucleotides, the CDR3 is TGTGCCAGCAGCGTGGGACAGGGGCACGAGCAGTACTTC.

The V gene is TRBV7-2, the J gene TRBJ2-1; 7 bases map to TRBD2. V was pared by 4 bases and J by 3 bases, with 6 bases of the junction left unmatched. CDR1 is SGHTA, CDR2 FQGNSA, per germline. The CDR3 length is 15 residues. CDR3 nucleotide sequence: TGTGCCAGCAGCTCCGGGGGGATATACTACAATGAGCAGTTCTTC. Protein: CASSSGGIYYNEQFF.

The gene calls are TRBV10-2 and TRBJ1-3, with TRBD1 matching 7 bases. The length of the CDR3 is 16 residues. J was trimmed by 4 bases and V by 1 base; bases with no gene match: 7. CDR1 WSHSY and CDR2 SAAADI come from the germline V gene. DNA for the CDR3: TGCGCCAGCAGTGAGTTTACGGGACAGCTCGGAAACACCATATATTTT. This sequence encodes CASSEFTGQLGNTIYF.

This clone showed up just a few times. CDR3 nucleotides: TGTGCCATCAAAACTAGCGGGAGGAACACAGATACGCAGTATTTT. It translates to CAIKTSGRNTDTQYF. This rearrangement joins TRBV10-3 to TRBJ2-3; 12 bases fit TRBD2. CDR3 length: 15 residues. Trimming cost V 7 bases and J 2 bases; bases outside gene matches: 4. Germline CDR1 ENHRY, CDR2 SYGVKD.

The chain uses TRBV7-2 and TRBJ1-2; 7 bases line up with TRBD1. CDR3 length: 15 amino acids. CDR1 and CDR2 (germline): SGHTA, FQGNSA. V shed 3 bases and J 3 bases; nucleotides not matched to a gene: 7. CDR3 region: CASSFTGAGDYGYTF. CDR3 DNA: TGTGCCAGCAGCTTCACAGGGGCTGGGGACTATGGCTACACCTTC.

The J gene is TRBJ2-5, the V gene TRBV5-1, with D perhaps assigned TRBD1 or TRBD2 (5 bases each). CDR1 and CDR2 from the germline V gene are SGHRS and YFSETQ. V was shortened by 0 bases and J by 5 bases, with 14 bases between the two germline ends. The CDR3 loop spans 15 amino acids. The CDR3 DNA follows: TGCGCCAGCAGCTTGGGTGCCTTGGGGGTGGAGACCCAGTACTTC. This encodes CASSLGALGVETQYF.

The rearrangement links TRBV6-5 to TRBJ2-7, with 10 bases lining up with TRBD2. The germline gives CDR1 MNHEY, CDR2 SVGAGI. Trimming removed 3 bases from V and 6 bases from J; junction bases left unmatched: 5. This CDR3 is built from 14 residues. The CDR3 spells CASSYPSGRGEQYF. CDR3 nucleotide sequence: TGTGCCAGCAGTTATCCCAGCGGGAGGGGCGAGCAGTACTTC.

The V call is TRBV6-5, the J call TRBJ1-5, with D hard to call. Trimming stripped 7 bases from V and 6 bases from J, with 16 bases between. This CDR3 comprises 14 residues. Germline V gene lookup returns CDR1 MNHEY and CDR2 SVGAGI. The CDR3 DNA follows: TGTGCCAGCAAGGCAAACACGGGTGGTCAGCCCCAGCATTTT. Protein sequence: CASKANTGGQPQHF.

This clone was detected a few times. The J gene is TRBJ1-5, the V gene TRBV7-2, with D possibly being TRBD1 (5 bases). Germline V CDR1 and CDR2: SGHTA, FQGNSA. The CDR3 contains 14 residues. V dropped 4 bases and J dropped 0 bases, with 7 bases sitting between them. CDR3: CASSWDGSNQPQHF. The CDR3 nucleotides read TGTGCCAGCAGCTGGGACGGTAGCAATCAGCCCCAGCATTTT.

J is TRBJ2-2 and V is TRBV21-1; the D call TRBD1 from the table was never checked on the DNA. TRBV21-1 has pseudogene status. The CDR3 is made up of 17 amino acids. The CDR3 reads CASSKLGRRGDTGELFF. For the CDR3, the DNA is TGTGCCAGCAGCAAGTTGGGTCGCAGGGGAGATACCGGGGAGCTGTTTTTT.

The rearrangement joins TRBV4-1 to TRBJ2-2; 8 bases agree with TRBD1. V lost 0 bases, J lost 2 bases, and 2 bases stayed unmatched. Germline CDR1 reads MGHRA; CDR2 reads YSYEKL. The CDR3 is 16 amino acids. CDR3 sequence: CASSQDGTGNTGELFF. Written as DNA, the CDR3 is TGCGCCAGCAGCCAAGATGGGACAGGCAACACCGGGGAGCTGTTTTTT.

V is TRBV19 and J is TRBJ2-7, with a possible D match to TRBD1 (5 bases). Germline V CDR1 and CDR2: LNHDA, SQIVND (reference sequence). The CDR3 has 13 amino acids. Between the trimmed V and J ends, which lost 2 bases and 1 base, there was a span of 6 bases. CDR3 sequence: CASSIRQSYEQYF. The DNA for the CDR3 is TGTGCCAGTAGTATAAGACAGTCCTACGAGCAGTACTTC.

The V call is TRBV5-1, the J call TRBJ2-5, with 9 bases fitting TRBD2. J gave up 2 bases and V 4 bases, and 21 bases lay outside the gene matches. This CDR3 has 20 residues. Germline assignment: CDR1 SGHRS and CDR2 YFSETQ. CDR3 nucleotides: TGCGCCAGCAGCACAGGACGCCCTGGTCGGCCTAGCGGGATACAAGAGACCCAGTACTTC. This sequence encodes CASSTGRPGRPSGIQETQYF. Looking up the rest from reference TRBV5-1 and TRBJ2-5 gives the full variable domain: KAGVTQTPRYLIKTRGQQVTLSCSPISGHRSVSWYQQTPGQGLQFLFEYFSETQRNKGNFPGRFSGRQFSNSRSEMNVSTLELGDSALYLCASSTGRPGRPSGIQETQYFGPGTRLLVL.

The CDR3 bases are TGTGCCAGCAGCTTGGCCGTAGAGAGCGGCTACGAGCAGTACTTC. It translates to CASSLAVESGYEQYF. The chain recombines TRBV5-4 with TRBJ2-7, with D possibly being TRBD2 (5 bases). The germline V and J ends were trimmed by 0 bases and 3 bases, with 13 bases remaining between them. The V gene's germline CDR1 is SGHNT and CDR2 YYREEE (reference sequence). The CDR3 covers 15 residues.

V is TRBV27 and J is TRBJ2-2; the match to TRBD2 covers 11 bases. This CDR3 contains 16 residues. J lost 1 base, V lost 4 bases, and 2 bases had no gene match. Germline values: CDR1 MNHEY, CDR2 SMNVEV (reference sequence). The CDR3 nucleotides are TGTGCCAGCAGTTCGGGGACTAGCGGGAACACCGGGGAGCTGTTTTTT. The encoded protein is CASSSGTSGNTGELFF.

V is TRBV9 and J is TRBJ1-1; D not resolved. Germline assignment: CDR1 SGDLS and CDR2 YYNGEE. V was clipped by 0 bases and J by 7 bases, with 4 bases between them. This CDR3 has 11 residues. As DNA, the CDR3 is TGTGCCAGCAGCGTAGGATTTGAAGCTTTCTTT. It encodes CASSVGFEAFF.

This rearrangement joins TRBV18 to TRBJ1-4; D not certain. Germline CDR1 is KGHSH and CDR2 is LQKENI. The germline V and J ends were trimmed by 6 bases and 7 bases, with 12 bases remaining between them. The CDR3 loop spans 13 amino acids. This CDR3 reads CASSPVEGEKLFF. The CDR3 DNA is TGTGCCAGCTCCCCAGTCGAGGGTGAAAAACTGTTTTTT.

The rearrangement uses TRBV30 and TRBJ2-1; D perhaps matches TRBD1 (6 bases). The CDR3 is 13 residues long. Per germline, CDR1 GTSNPN and CDR2 SVGIG (reference sequence). V shed 5 bases and J shed 5 bases, with 13 bases lying between them. The CDR3 here is CAWATGFHNEQFF. The CDR3 nucleotides are TGTGCCTGGGCAACAGGGTTCCACAATGAGCAGTTCTTC.

The chain employs TRBV2 and TRBJ1-5; 11 bases line up with TRBD1. The trim removed 6 bases at V and 3 bases at J, leaving 4 bases unmatched. Germline lookup yields CDR1 SNHLY and CDR2 FYNNEI. CDR3 size: 15 residues. The CDR3 DNA reads as TGTGCCAGCAGGGGACAGGGGGTTGACAATCAGCCCCAGCATTTT. Encoded protein: CASRGQGVDNQPQHF.

This clone came up once. V usage is TRBV28 and J usage is TRBJ1-3; 7 bases are a match to TRBD1. Germline V gene data show CDR1 as MDHEN and CDR2 as SYDVKM. J gave up 2 bases and V 2 bases, and 3 bases lay outside the gene matches. The CDR3 extends over 15 amino acids. The CDR3 region is CASSLTGVTGNTIYF. DNA for the CDR3: TGTGCCAGCAGTTTAACAGGGGTAACTGGAAACACCATATATTTT.